This entry describes one T cell receptor beta chain. With a much larger clone just one base away, this may be a read error. CDR3 length equals 13 residues. CDR1 is DFQATT and CDR2 is SNEGSKA in the germline V gene (reference sequence). The entry originates in a study of T cells in Graves' hyperthyroidism and ophthalmopathy. Amplified TCR beta CDR3 regions came from RNA transcripts. The HTBI primer set was used in a first-round RT-PCR of the TCR CDR3. One entry per CDR3 protein results from TCRdb running MiXCR on the multiplex PCR reads. The sample contains about 600,000 distinct CDR3 sequences, approximately 15% of which appear only once.

The receptor was derived from a woman in her forties with Graves' ophthalmopathy. The genes are TRBV20-1 and TRBJ2-2; 9 positions match TRBD1. Sequencing input: blood. CDR3 residues: CGAGDRAAGELFF. CDR3 DNA: TGCGGTGCTGGGGACAGGGCCGCCGGGGAGCTGTTTTTT.